These 19 T cell receptor beta chains share one sample of origin, sequenced in a study of shared clonotypes between healthy human individuals. Data came from immunoSEQ multiplex PCR; TCRdb stores just in-frame clones and leaves some out. The table lists about 520,000 clones, over 70% of them singletons, with about 13% in the top ten. The sequencing sample was made of PBMCs. The receptors originated from a woman between 40 and 50 years old in good health. Some clones in this sample may be carry-over from other donors' samples.

V and J are TRBV2 and TRBJ2-7; 7 bases fit TRBD1. V lost 5 bases to trimming and J lost 1 base; unmatched junction nucleotides: 8. There are 15 residues in the CDR3. Germline V lookup: CDR1 SNHLY, CDR2 FYNNEI. CDR3 coding DNA: TGTGCCAGCAGTCGCCTCCGGGACAGTTCCTACGAGCAGTACTTC. Its protein is CASSRLRDSSYEQYF.

This clone was counted once. This likely reflects a read error, since a far larger clone is one base away. The chain joins TRBV15 to TRBJ2-4; 8 bases agree with TRBD2. The CDR3 covers 13 residues. The germline gives CDR1 LNHNV, CDR2 YYDKDF (reference sequence). The DNA of the CDR3 is TGTACCACCAGCATCGGGACTAGTGAGCGTCAGTACTTC. It is translated as CTTSIGTSERQYF.

As for this clone: Given a far larger clone just one base away, this is likely a sequencing read error. Other DNA sequences in the sample encode the same CDR3. The rearrangement joins TRBV6-5 to TRBJ2-6, with D unclear. Germline V gives CDR1 MNHEY, CDR2 SVGAGI. CDR3 length equals 14 residues. V gave up 4 bases and J gave up 4 bases, with 8 bases separating them. The CDR3 DNA follows: TGTGCCAGCAGTTCGTTTATAGGGGCCAACGTCCTGACTTTC. It codes for CASSSFIGANVLTF.

For this clone: At the DNA level, this CDR3 is encoded by other sequences in the same sample as well. The rearrangement joins TRBV7-6 to TRBJ2-7, with D possibly TRBD2 on 5 matching bases. This CDR3 region has 15 residues. Germline CDR1 is SGHVS and CDR2 is FNYEAQ. Trimming stripped 5 bases from V and 0 bases from J, with 14 bases between. The CDR3 sequence is CASSPLAGSSYEQYF. Written as DNA, the CDR3 is TGTGCCAGCAGCCCCCTAGCTGGAAGCTCCTACGAGCAGTACTTC.

Points on this clone: This is likely an artifact of a read error, given a far larger clone one base away. Other DNA sequences within the sample encode an identical CDR3. This chain links TRBV5-4 with TRBJ2-7, with D perhaps matching TRBD2 (6 bases). Per the germline V gene, CDR1 is SGHNT and CDR2 is YYREEE (reference sequence). The CDR3 is made up of 12 amino acids. As DNA, the CDR3 is TGTGCCAGTAGCTTTAGCGGCTACGAGCAGTACTTC. Its protein is CASSFSGYEQYF. Full variable domain (remainder filled in from reference TRBV5-4 and TRBJ2-7): ETGVTQSPTHLIKTRGQQVTLRCSSQSGHNTVSWYQQALGQGPQFIFQYYREEENGRGNFPPRFSGLQFPNYSSELNVNALELDDSALYLCASSFSGYEQYFGPGTRLTVT.

This clone was found once. The identical CDR3 is also encoded by other nucleotide sequences in the sample. The V call is TRBV5-4, the J call TRBJ2-3; D uncertain. The germline V and J ends were trimmed by 0 bases and 2 bases, with 4 bases remaining between them. This CDR3 region has 13 residues. The germline CDR1 and CDR2 sequences are SGHNT and YYREEE (reference sequence). The CDR3 sequence is CASSLDSTDTQYF. DNA for the CDR3: TGTGCCAGCAGCTTGGACTCCACAGATACGCAGTATTTT.

This clone was counted ten times or more. The chain is built from TRBV9 and TRBJ2-5, with 11 bases aligning to TRBD2. CDR1 SGDLS and CDR2 YYNGEE come from the germline V gene. V was pared by 4 bases and J by 3 bases, with 5 bases of the junction left unmatched. The CDR3 spans 15 residues. CDR3 bases: TGTGCCAGCAGCCCCCAGACTAGCGGGGAAGAGACCCAGTACTTC. Translated, it gives CASSPQTSGEETQYF.

For this clone: This likely stems from a read error, as it lies one base from a far larger clone. The chain is built from TRBV30 and TRBJ1-5; D is unresolved. This CDR3 contains 13 residues. The germline V and J ends were trimmed by 4 bases and 3 bases, with 10 bases remaining between them. The germline gives CDR1 GTSNPN, CDR2 SVGIG (reference sequence). Here the CDR3 DNA reads TGTGCCTGGACCCTGGACCTCAATCAGCCCCAGCATTTT. Translated, it gives CAWTLDLNQPQHF. Combining the CDR3 with reference TRBV30 and TRBJ1-5 gives the whole variable domain SQTIHQWPATLVQPVGSPLSLECTVEGTSNPNLYWYRQAAGRGLQLLFYSVGIGQISSEVPQNLSASRPQDRQFILSSKKLLLSDSGFYLCAWTLDLNQPQHFGDGTRLSIL.

This clone showed up many times. The sample contains more than one DNA sequence encoding this CDR3. This sequence joins TRBV28 and TRBJ1-5; 8 bases are shared with TRBD1. The CDR3 loop spans 15 amino acids. With V trimmed by 7 bases and J by 6 bases, 11 bases remained unmatched. CDR1 and CDR2 (germline): MDHEN, SYDVKM. The CDR3 sequence is CASILRTGIRQPQHF. The CDR3 nucleotides are TGTGCCAGCATACTCCGGACAGGGATCCGTCAGCCCCAGCATTTT.

The chain employs TRBV5-1 and TRBJ2-7, with D unresolved. Trimming took 0 bases from V and 4 from J, leaving 8 bases between them. CDR1 is SGHRS and CDR2 is YFSETQ in the germline V gene. The CDR3 has 13 amino acids. Written as DNA, the CDR3 is TGCGCCAGCAGCTTGGCCTCCCTATACGAGCAGTACTTC. Its translation is CASSLASLYEQYF.

The rearrangement joins TRBV29-1 to TRBJ1-1, with D maybe TRBD1 (6 bases). Trimming left V 4 bases short and J 1 base short, with 13 bases between. CDR1 is SQVTM and CDR2 is ANQGSEA in the germline V gene. The CDR3 contains 14 residues. For the CDR3, the DNA is TGCAGCGTTGCCTACAGGGCGTCGAACACTGAAGCTTTCTTT. Protein product: CSVAYRASNTEAFF.

The CDR3 loop reads CASSQLGTDTGELFF. The CDR3 region has the DNA TGCGCCAGCAGCCAATTGGGGACAGACACCGGGGAGCTGTTTTTT. The gene calls are TRBV4-1 and TRBJ2-2, with TRBD1 matching over 7 bases. The germline CDR1 and CDR2 sequences are MGHRA and YSYEKL. V gave up 2 bases and J gave up 3 bases; unmatched junction bases: 3. The CDR3 loop spans 15 amino acids.

The chain carries TRBV27 and TRBJ2-1; 10 nucleotides match TRBD2. The CDR3 spans 15 residues. The V segment lost 3 bases and the J segment 8 bases; nucleotides outside the gene matches: 7. Germline values: CDR1 MNHEY, CDR2 SMNVEV (reference sequence). The CDR3 DNA follows: TGTGCCAGCAGTTTTGGGGCTAGCGGGAGAGATGAGCAGTTCTTC. Translated, it gives CASSFGASGRDEQFF.

This chain joins TRBV2 and TRBJ1-2; a weak D match, TRBD1 (6 bases). The V and J ends lost 6 bases and 6 bases respectively, with 11 bases between them. Germline CDR1 reads SNHLY; CDR2 reads FYNNEI. The CDR3 spans 12 residues. The CDR3 DNA reads as TGTGCCAGCAGAGGGGGGGCCCATGGCTACACCTTC. It codes for CASRGGAHGYTF.

Only one count was recorded for this clone. The rearrangement links TRBV6-5 to TRBJ2-7, with D tentatively TRBD1 (6 bases). CDR3 length: 13 residues. Deletions cut 5 bases from V and 0 bases from J, with 8 bases between. CDR1 and CDR2 from the germline V gene are MNHEY and SVGAGI. CDR3 in amino acids: CASSKDSSYEQYF. The CDR3 bases are TGTGCCAGCAGTAAGGACAGCTCCTACGAGCAGTACTTC.

The chain links TRBV5-6 to TRBJ1-3, with D unresolved. The CDR3 consists of 15 residues. CDR1 is SGHDT, CDR2 YYEEEE, per germline. V was cut by 0 bases and J by 0 bases, with 7 bases left in between. CDR3: CASSLGIVSGNTIYF. The CDR3, as DNA: TGTGCCAGCAGCTTGGGAATAGTCTCTGGAAACACCATATATTTT. Full variable domain (remainder filled in from reference TRBV5-6 and TRBJ1-3): DAGVTQSPTHLIKTRGQQVTLRCSPKSGHDTVSWYQQALGQGPQFIFQYYEEEERQRGNFPDRFSGHQFPNYSSELNVNALLLGDSALYLCASSLGIVSGNTIYFGEGSWLTVV.

The chain employs TRBV19 and TRBJ1-5; 7 bases are shared with TRBD1. Germline V CDR1 and CDR2: LNHDA, SQIVND (reference sequence). V dropped 0 bases and J dropped 2; count of bases not matched to a gene: 7. The CDR3 has 17 amino acids. CDR3 nucleotide sequence: TGTGCCAGTAGTATAGATACTAACAGGGGAGGCAATCAGCCCCAGCATTTT. It yields the protein CASSIDTNRGGNQPQHF.

Points on this clone: A far larger clone differs by one base, so this is likely a read error. Different DNA sequences within this sample yield the same CDR3. V gene TRBV28 combines with J gene TRBJ2-3, with no clear D. Germline-derived CDR1 and CDR2 are MDHEN and SYDVKM. The CDR3 is 12 amino acids. The CDR3 loop reads CASSSNTDTQYF. The CDR3 DNA sequence: TGTGCCAGTAGTTCGAACACAGATACGCAGTATTTT.

This chain links TRBV5-1 with TRBJ2-7; D gene unclear. The V and J ends lost 4 bases and 2 bases respectively, with 4 bases between them. CDR1 and CDR2 from the germline V gene are SGHRS and YFSETQ. The CDR3 is 11 residues long. The chain's CDR3 is CASSEAYEQYF. The CDR3 DNA follows: TGCGCCAGCAGCGAGGCCTACGAGCAGTACTTC. Looking up the rest from reference TRBV5-1 and TRBJ2-7 gives the full variable domain: KAGVTQTPRYLIKTRGQQVTLSCSPISGHRSVSWYQQTPGQGLQFLFEYFSETQRNKGNFPGRFSGRQFSNSRSEMNVSTLELGDSALYLCASSEAYEQYFGPGTRLTVT.